In this sample, the clone carrying this T cell receptor (beta chain) turned up many times. Its target is not known. These data originate in a study of T cells in Graves' hyperthyroidism and ophthalmopathy. Study-level results: Blood also showed most of the thyroid clonotypes that were expanded above 0.001. Ophthalmopathy and stable hyperthyroidism were told apart by a 13 V-J model. The model made its ophthalmopathy prediction, and onset followed a median around 6.5 months later.

What was amplified from RNA transcripts were TCR beta CDR3 regions. The TCR CDR3 first-round RT-PCR relied on the HTBI primer set. Each CDR3 protein is one row after TCRdb ran MiXCR on the multiplex PCR reads. The sample contains hundreds of thousands of distinct CDR3 sequences, about 16% of which appear only once. This clonotype originated in a woman in her forties with Graves' ophthalmopathy. The sequenced sample consisted of blood.

The CDR3 region is CASSVTGGGQPQHF. The DNA for the CDR3 is TGTGCCAGCAGCGTTACAGGGGGAGGTCAGCCCCAGCATTTT. The chain couples TRBV2 to TRBJ1-5; 8 nucleotides match TRBD1. The CDR3 contains 14 residues. The J segment lost 6 bases and the V segment lost 6 bases, leaving 7 bases of the junction unmatched. Germline V gene data show CDR1 as SNHLY and CDR2 as FYNNEI.